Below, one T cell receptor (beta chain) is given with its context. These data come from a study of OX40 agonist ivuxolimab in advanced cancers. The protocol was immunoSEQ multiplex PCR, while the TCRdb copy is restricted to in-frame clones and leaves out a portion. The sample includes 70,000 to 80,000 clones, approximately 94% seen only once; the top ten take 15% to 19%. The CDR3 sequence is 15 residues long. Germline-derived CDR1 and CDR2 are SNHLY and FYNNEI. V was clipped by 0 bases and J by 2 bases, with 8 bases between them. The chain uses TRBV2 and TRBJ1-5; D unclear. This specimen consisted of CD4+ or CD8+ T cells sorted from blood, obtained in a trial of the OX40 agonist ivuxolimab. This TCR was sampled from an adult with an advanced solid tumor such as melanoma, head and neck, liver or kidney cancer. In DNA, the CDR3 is TGTGCCAGCAGTGAAGCGTTGTGGGGCAATCAGCCCCAGCATTTT. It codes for CASSEALWGNQPQHF.